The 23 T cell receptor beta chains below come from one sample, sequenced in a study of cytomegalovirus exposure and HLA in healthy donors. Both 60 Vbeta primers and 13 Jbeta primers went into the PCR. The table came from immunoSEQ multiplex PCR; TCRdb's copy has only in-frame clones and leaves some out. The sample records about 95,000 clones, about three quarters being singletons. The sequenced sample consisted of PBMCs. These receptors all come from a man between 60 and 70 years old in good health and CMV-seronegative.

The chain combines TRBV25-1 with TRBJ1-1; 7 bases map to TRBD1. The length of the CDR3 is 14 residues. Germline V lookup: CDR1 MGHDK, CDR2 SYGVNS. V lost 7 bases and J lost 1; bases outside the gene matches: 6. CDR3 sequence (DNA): TGTGCCAGCACTCCGGACAGGACGAACACTGAAGCTTTCTTT. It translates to CASTPDRTNTEAFF. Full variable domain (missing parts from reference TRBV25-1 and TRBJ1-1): EADIYQTPRYLVIGTGKKITLECSQTMGHDKMYWYQQDPGMELHLIHYSYGVNSTEKGDLSSESTVSRIRTEHFPLTLESARPSHTSQYLCASTPDRTNTEAFFGQGTRLTVV.

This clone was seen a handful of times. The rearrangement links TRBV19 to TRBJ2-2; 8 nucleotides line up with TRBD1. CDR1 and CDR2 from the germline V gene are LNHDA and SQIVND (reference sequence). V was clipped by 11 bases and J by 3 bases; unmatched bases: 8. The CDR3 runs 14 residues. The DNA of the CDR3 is TGTGCCGTCAGTGGACAGGGATACACCGGGGAGCTGTTTTTT. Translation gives CAVSGQGYTGELFF.

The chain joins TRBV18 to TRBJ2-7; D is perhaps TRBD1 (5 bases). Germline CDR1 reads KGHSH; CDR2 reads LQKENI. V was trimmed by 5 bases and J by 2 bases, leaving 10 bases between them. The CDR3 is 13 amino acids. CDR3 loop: CASSDDRAYEQYF. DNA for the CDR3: TGTGCCAGCTCAGACGACAGAGCCTACGAGCAGTACTTC.

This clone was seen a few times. The CDR3 here is CASSFPGGKETQYF. In nucleotides, the CDR3 is TGTGCCAGCAGCTTCCCCGGGGGAAAAGAGACCCAGTACTTC. The J gene is TRBJ2-5, the V gene TRBV5-6, with TRBD2 as a possible D gene (6 bases). Germline-derived CDR1 and CDR2 are SGHDT and YYEEEE. Trimming pared 2 bases from V and 3 bases from J, leaving 11 bases between. The CDR3 covers 14 residues.

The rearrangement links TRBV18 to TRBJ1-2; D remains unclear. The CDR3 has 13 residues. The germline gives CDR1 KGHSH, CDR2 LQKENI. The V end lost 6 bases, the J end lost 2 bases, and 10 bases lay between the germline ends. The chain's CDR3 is CASSSSVNYGYTF. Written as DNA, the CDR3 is TGTGCCAGCTCCTCATCAGTAAACTATGGCTACACCTTC.

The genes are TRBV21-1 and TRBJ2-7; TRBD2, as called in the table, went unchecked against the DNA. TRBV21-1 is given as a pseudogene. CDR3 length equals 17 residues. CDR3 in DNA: TGTGCCAGCAGCAAAGTGAAGACCCATGGAGGGGTTTACGAGCAGTACTTC. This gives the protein CASSKVKTHGGVYEQYF.

The CDR3 is CASSSDRGNSPLHF. DNA of the CDR3: TGTGCCAGCAGCTCCGACAGGGGTAATTCACCCCTCCACTTT. The gene calls are TRBV7-8 and TRBJ1-6; 8 bases agree with TRBD1. In germline, CDR1 is SGHVS, CDR2 FQNEAQ. This CDR3 has 14 amino acids. Trimming took 4 bases from V and 6 from J; bases not matched to a gene: 2.

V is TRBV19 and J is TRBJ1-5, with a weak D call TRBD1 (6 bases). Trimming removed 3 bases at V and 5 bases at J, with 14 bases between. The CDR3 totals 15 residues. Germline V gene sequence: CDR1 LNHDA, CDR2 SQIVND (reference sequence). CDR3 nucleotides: TGTGCCAGTAGTATCTCCGGGGGGCCGGATCAGCCCCAGCATTTT. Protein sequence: CASSISGGPDQPQHF.

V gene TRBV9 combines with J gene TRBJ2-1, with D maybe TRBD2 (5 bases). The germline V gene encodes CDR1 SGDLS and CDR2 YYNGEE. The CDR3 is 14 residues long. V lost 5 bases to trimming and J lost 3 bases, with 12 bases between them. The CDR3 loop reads CASSRREGYNEQFF. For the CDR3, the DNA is TGTGCCAGCAGTCGTCGGGAAGGCTACAATGAGCAGTTCTTC.

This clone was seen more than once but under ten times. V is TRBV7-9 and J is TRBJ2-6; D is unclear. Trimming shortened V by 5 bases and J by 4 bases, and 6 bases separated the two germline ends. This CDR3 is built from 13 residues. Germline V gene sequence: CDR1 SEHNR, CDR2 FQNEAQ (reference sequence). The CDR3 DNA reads TGTGCCAGCAGCGCAGTCGGGGCCAACGTCCTGACTTTC. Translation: CASSAVGANVLTF.

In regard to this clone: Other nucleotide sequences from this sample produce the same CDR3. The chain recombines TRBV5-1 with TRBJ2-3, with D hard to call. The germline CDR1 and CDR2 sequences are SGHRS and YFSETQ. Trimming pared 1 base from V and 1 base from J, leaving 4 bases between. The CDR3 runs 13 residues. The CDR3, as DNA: TGCGCCAGCAGCTTGAGCGGCACAGATACGCAGTATTTT. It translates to CASSLSGTDTQYF.

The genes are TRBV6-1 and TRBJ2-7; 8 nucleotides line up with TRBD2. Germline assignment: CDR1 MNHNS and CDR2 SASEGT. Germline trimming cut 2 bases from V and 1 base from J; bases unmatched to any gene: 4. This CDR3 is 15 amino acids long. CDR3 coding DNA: TGTGCCAGCAGTGAAAGGGCTAGCGGGTCCTACGAGCAGTACTTC. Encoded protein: CASSERASGSYEQYF.

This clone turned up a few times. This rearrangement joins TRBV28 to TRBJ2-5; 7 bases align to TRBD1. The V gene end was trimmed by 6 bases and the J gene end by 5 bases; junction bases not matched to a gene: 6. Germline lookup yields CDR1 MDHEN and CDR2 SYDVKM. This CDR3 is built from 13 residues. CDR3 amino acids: CASRRQGKETQYF. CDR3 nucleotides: TGTGCCAGCAGGCGACAGGGTAAGGAGACCCAGTACTTC.

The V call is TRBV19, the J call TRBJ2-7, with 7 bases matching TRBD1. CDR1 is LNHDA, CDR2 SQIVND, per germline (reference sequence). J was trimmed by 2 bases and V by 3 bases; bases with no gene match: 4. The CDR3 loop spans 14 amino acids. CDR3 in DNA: TGTGCCAGTAGTATGGGGCAGGGGGCCTACGAGCAGTACTTC. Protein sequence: CASSMGQGAYEQYF.

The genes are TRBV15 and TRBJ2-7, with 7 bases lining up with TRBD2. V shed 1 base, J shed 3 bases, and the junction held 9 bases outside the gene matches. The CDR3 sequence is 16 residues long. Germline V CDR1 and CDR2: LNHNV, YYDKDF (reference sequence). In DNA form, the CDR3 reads TGTGCCACCAGCAGAGGAGATAGCGGGTATTACTACGAGCAGTACTTC. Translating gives CATSRGDSGYYYEQYF.

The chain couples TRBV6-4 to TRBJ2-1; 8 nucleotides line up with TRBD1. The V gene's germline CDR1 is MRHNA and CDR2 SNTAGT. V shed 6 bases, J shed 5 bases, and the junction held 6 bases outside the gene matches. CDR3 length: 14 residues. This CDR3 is CASSRDRGDNEQFF. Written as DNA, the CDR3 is TGTGCCAGCAGCAGAGACAGGGGAGACAATGAGCAGTTCTTC.

The chain's CDR3 is CASSVPSGVEQFF. DNA for the CDR3: TGTGCCAGCAGTGTGCCTAGCGGGGTTGAGCAGTTCTTC. The chain uses TRBV2 and TRBJ2-1, with 9 bases fitting TRBD2. V shed 4 bases, J shed 9 bases, and the junction held 4 bases outside the gene matches. CDR1 and CDR2 (germline): SNHLY, FYNNEI. The CDR3 extends over 13 amino acids.

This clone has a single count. CDR3 coding DNA: TGTGCCAGCAGTGTAGGGACAGACGAAGCTTTCTTT. Encoded protein: CASSVGTDEAFF. The chain uses TRBV2 and TRBJ1-1; 7 bases are shared with TRBD1. The germline V gene encodes CDR1 SNHLY and CDR2 FYNNEI. V was clipped by 4 bases and J by 8 bases; unmatched bases: 4. The CDR3 runs to 12 residues.

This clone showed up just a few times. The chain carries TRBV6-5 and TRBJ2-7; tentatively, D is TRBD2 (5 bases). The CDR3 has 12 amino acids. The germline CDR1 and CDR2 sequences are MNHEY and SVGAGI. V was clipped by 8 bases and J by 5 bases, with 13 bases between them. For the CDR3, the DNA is TGTGCCAGCGGACGGCGGGTCAACGAGCAGTACTTC. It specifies CASGRRVNEQYF.

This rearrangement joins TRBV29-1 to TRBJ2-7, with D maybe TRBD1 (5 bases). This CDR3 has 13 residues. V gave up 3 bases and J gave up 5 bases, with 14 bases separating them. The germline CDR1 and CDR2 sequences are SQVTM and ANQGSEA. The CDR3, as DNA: TGCAGCGTTGAGGAGACAGCGCTTGACGAGCAGTACTTC. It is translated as CSVEETALDEQYF.

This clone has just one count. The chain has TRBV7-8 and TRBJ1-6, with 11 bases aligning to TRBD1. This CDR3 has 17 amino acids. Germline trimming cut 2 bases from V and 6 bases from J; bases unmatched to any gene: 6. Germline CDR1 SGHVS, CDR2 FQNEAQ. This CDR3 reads CASSLLSDRGLNSPLHF. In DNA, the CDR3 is TGTGCCAGCAGCTTATTGTCGGACAGGGGGCTTAATTCACCCCTCCACTTT.

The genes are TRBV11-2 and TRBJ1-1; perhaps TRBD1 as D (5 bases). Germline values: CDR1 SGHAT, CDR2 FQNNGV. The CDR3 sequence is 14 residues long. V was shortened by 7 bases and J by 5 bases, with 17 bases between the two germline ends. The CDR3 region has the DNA TGTGCCAGCACGTCAAATCGGGGGAGGACTGAAGCTTTCTTT. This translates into CASTSNRGRTEAFF. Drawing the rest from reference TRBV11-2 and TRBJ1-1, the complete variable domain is EAGVAQSPRYKIIEKRQSVAFWCNPISGHATLYWYQQILGQGPKLLIQFQNNGVVDDSQLPKDRFSAERLKGVDSTLKIQPAKLEDSAVYLCASTSNRGRTEAFFGQGTRLTVV.

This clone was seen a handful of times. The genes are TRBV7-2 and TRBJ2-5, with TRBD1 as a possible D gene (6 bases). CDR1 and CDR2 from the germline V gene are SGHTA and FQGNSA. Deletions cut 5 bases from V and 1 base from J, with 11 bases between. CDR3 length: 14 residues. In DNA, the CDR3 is TGTGCCAGCAGCCCGGGACAAGTCCAAGAGACCCAGTACTTC. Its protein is CASSPGQVQETQYF.